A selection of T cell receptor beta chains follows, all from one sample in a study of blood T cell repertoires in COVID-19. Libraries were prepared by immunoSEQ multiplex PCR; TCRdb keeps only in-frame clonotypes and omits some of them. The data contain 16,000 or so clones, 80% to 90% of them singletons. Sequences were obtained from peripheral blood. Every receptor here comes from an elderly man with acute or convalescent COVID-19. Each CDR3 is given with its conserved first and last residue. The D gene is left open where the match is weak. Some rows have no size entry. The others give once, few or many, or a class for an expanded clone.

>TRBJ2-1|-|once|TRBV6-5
TGTGCCAGCAAGGCAGGCTCCTACAATGAGCAGTTCTTC
CASKAGSYNEQFF
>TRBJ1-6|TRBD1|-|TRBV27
TGTGCCAGCACGGACAGGGCTTCACCCCTCCACTTT
CASTDRASPLHF
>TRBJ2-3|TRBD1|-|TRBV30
TGTGCCTGGAGTGGAACAGGGGGCTGGACAGATACGCAGTATTTT
CAWSGTGGWTDTQYF
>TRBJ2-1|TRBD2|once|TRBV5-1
TGCGCCAGCAGCTTGGCGGGAGGGAACTACAATGAGCAGTTCTTC
CASSLAGGNYNEQFF
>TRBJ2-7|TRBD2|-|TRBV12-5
TGTGCTAGTGCCCTCGGACTAGCGGGGGGCCTCTCCTCCTACGAGCAGTACTTC
CASALGLAGGLSSYEQYF
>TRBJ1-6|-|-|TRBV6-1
TGTGCCAGCAGTGAATCGAGCTCCTATAATTCACCCCTCCACTTT
CASSESSSYNSPLHF
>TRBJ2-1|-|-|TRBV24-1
TGTGCCACGATGCCGGACAGTTACAATGAGCAGTTCTTC
CATMPDSYNEQFF
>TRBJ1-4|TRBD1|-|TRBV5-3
TGTGCCAGAAGCTTTGGGGGGCAGGGGGGCTTTCTGGTGAGTGAAAAACTGTTTTTT
CARSFGGQGGFLVSEKLFF
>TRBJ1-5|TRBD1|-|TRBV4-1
TGCGCCAGCAGCCAGGGAGGGACAGGGGGAGGTCAGCCCCAGCATTTT
CASSQGGTGGGQPQHF
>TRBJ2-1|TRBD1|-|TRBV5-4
TGTGCCAGCAGCTCGTCCCCGACAGGGGGCGTTGAGAATGAGCAGTTCTTC
CASSSSPTGGVENEQFF
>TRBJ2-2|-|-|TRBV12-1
TGTGCCAGCAGCCCGAGAGTCACAGGTCCCCACGGGGAGCTGTTTTTT
CASSPRVTGPHGELFF
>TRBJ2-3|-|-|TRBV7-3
TGTGCCAGCAGCTTAGTCGCAGATACGCAGTATTTT
CASSLVADTQYF
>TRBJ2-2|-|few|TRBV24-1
TGTGCCACCCGCCTTACAGGAGACACCGGGGAGCTGTTTTTT
CATRLTGDTGELFF
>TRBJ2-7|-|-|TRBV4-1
TGCGCCAGCAGCCAAGTGGACAGACTTTACGAGCAGTACTTC
CASSQVDRLYEQYF
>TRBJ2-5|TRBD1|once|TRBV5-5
TGTGCCTCCCATAGGACAGGGGGGGAATGGGCCCAGTACTTC
CASHRTGGEWAQYF
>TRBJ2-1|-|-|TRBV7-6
TGTGCCAGCAGCTTACGTGAGGCGGGCCAGGGGGGCACCTACAATGAGCAGTTCTTC
CASSLREAGQGGTYNEQFF
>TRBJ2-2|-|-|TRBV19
TGTGCCAGTAGTATGCAGGAAGGGGCTGGGGCCCTGTTTTTT
CASSMQEGAGALFF
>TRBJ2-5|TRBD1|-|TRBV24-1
TGTGCCACCAGTGATCCCGGGACAGGGCGAACCCAGTACTTC
CATSDPGTGRTQYF
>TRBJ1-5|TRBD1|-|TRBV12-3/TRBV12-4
TGTGCCACCCGACAGGGGTCAGGGGCCCAGCATTTT
CATRQGSGAQHF
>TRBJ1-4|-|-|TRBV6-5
TGTGCCAGCAGTACTCTGGGGGCCCTTAATGAAAAACTGTTTTTT
CASSTLGALNEKLFF
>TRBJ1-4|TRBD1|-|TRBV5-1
TGCGCCAGCAGCTTAGGGGGCTTCGGGGCTAATGAAAAACTGTTTTTT
CASSLGGFGANEKLFF
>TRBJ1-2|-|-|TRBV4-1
TGCGCCAGCAGCCAAGCTGCACCGGCCACGGAGTACACCTTC
CASSQAAPATEYTF
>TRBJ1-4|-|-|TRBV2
TGTGCCAGCACTTTTCATGGTTCCGGGTCTAATGAAAAACTGTTTTTT
CASTFHGSGSNEKLFF
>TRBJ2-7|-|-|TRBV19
TGTGCCAGTAGTAAAAGCGCCGAGACTTACGAGCAGTACTTC
CASSKSAETYEQYF
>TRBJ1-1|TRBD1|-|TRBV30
TGTGCCTGGATCCGACAGGGGGCAGGTGAAGCTTTCTTT
CAWIRQGAGEAFF
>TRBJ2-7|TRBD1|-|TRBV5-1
TGCGCCAGCAGCAGAGGGACAGGGATGGACGAGCAGTACTTC
CASSRGTGMDEQYF
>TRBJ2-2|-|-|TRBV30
TGTGCCTGGAGAGGGGTGGGTTTAAGCACCGGGGAGCTGTTTTTT
CAWRGVGLSTGELFF
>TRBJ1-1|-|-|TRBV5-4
TGTGCCAGCAGCTTGGAACCGGGGAACACTGAAGCTTTCTTT
CASSLEPGNTEAFF
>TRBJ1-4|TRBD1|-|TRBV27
TGTGCCAGCAGTTTATGGGGACAGGGGAATGAAAAACTGTTTTTT
CASSLWGQGNEKLFF
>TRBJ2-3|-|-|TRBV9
TGTGCCAGCAGTCTTTCGCGGGGGCCGAGAGTAGATACGCAGTATTTT
CASSLSRGPRVDTQYF
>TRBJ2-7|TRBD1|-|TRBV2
TGTGCCAGCATGACCGGGACAGTCTCCTACGAGCAGTACTTC
CASMTGTVSYEQYF
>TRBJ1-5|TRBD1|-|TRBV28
TGTGCCAGCAGTTCAAGGGGGACAGGGGATAGAGGTCAGCCCCAGCATTTT
CASSSRGTGDRGQPQHF
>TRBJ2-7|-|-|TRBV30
TGTGCCTTAGACCGGAGCTCCTACGAGCAGTACTTC
CALDRSSYEQYF
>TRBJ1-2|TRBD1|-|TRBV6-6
TGTGCCAGCAGTCGACAGGGGAAGAGTTCGGTGAATGGCTACACCTTC
CASSRQGKSSVNGYTF
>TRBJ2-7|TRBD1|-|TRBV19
TGTGCCAGTAGTACGGACAGGGGGCACGAGCAGTACTTC
CASSTDRGHEQYF
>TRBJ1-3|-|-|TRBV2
TGTGCCAGCACTGACCGAGGGCCCAGAAGTGGAAACACCATATATTTT
CASTDRGPRSGNTIYF
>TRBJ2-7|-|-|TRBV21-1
TGTGCCAGCAGCAAAGTAACGGGACATCATCCTTACGAGCAGTACTTC
CASSKVTGHHPYEQYF
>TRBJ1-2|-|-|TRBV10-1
TGCGCCAGCAGTGAGTCGGAGACCGACCCTCGTGGCTACACCTTC
CASSESETDPRGYTF
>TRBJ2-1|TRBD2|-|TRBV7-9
TGTGCCAGCAGCCCCCGGGCTAGCGGGGGACCCTCCTACAATGAGCAGTTCTTC
CASSPRASGGPSYNEQFF
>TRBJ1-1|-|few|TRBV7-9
TGTGCCAGCAGCTTAGCCAGCACTGAAGCTTTCTTT
CASSLASTEAFF
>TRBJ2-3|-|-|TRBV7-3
TGTGCCAGCAGCTCCGGGTCCCAAAGTGGTGCAGATACGCAGTATTTT
CASSSGSQSGADTQYF
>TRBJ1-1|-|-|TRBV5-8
TGTGCCAGCAGCTTGGAAGGGGGGAACACTGAAGCTTTCTTT
CASSLEGGNTEAFF
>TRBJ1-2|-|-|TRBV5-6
TGTGCCAGCAGCGGCGGGCCCTCTAACTATGGCTACACCTTC
CASSGGPSNYGYTF
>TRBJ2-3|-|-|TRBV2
TGTGCCAGCAGCCCCATCGAGGGGGTGGGCGATACGCAGTATTTT
CASSPIEGVGDTQYF
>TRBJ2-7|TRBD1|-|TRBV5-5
TGTGCCAGCAGCCTGGGGACAGACTACGAGCAGTACTTC
CASSLGTDYEQYF